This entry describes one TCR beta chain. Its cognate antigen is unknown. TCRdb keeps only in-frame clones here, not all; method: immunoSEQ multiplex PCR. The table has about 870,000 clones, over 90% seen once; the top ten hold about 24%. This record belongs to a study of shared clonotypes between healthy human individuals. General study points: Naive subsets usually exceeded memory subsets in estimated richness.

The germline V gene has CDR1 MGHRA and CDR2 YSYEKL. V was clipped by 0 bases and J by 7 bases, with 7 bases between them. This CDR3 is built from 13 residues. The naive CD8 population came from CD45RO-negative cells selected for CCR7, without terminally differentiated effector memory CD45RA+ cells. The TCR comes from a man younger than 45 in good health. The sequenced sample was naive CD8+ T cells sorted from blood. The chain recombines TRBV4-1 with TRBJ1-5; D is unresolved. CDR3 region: CASSQEQKQPQHF. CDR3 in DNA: TGCGCCAGCAGCCAAGAGCAAAAGCAGCCCCAGCATTTT.